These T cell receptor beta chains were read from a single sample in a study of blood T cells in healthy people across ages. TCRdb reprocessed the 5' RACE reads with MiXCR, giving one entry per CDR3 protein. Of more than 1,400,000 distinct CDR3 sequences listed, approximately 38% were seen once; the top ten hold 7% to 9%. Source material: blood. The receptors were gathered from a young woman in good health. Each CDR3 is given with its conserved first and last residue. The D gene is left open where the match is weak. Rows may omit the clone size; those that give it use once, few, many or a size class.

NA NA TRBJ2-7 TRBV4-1 TGCGCCAGCGGCCAAGGAGGGGACTCCTTCCAGTACTTC CASGQGGDSFQYF
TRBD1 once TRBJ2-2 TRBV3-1 TGTGCCAGCAGCCAATTGGGGAACCGGGACAGGGGGTACACCGGGGAGCTGTTTTTT CASSQLGNRDRGYTGELFF
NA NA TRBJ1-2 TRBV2 TGTGCCAGCAGGCTAACGTATGGCTACACCTTC CASRLTYGYTF
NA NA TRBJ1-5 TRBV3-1 TGTGCCAGCAGCCGTGGGGGGCAGTACCGTAATCAGCCCCAGCATTTT CASSRGGQYRNQPQHF
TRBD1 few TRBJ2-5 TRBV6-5 TGTGCCAGCAGTTCAATAGACAGGGGAGAGTACTTC CASSSIDRGEYF
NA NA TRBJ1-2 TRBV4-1 TGCGCCAGCAGCCCCCGTGACCGGGGAGGTGGCTACACCTTC CASSPRDRGGGYTF
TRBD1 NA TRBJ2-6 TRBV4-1 TGCGCCAGCAGCCAAGAGGTGGGACAGGGGACCAACGTCCTGACTTTC CASSQEVGQGTNVLTF
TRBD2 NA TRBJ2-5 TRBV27 TGTGCCAGCAGGGGCGGGGGGGCGTTGAAGACCCAGTACTTC CASRGGGALKTQYF
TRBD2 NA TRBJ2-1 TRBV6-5 TGTGCCAGCGGGGGGACTAGCGGAAACAATGAGCAGTTCTTC CASGGTSGNNEQFF
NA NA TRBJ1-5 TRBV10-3 TGTGCCACCAGTGATGGGCGTAAACTTCCCCAGCATTTT CATSDGRKLPQHF
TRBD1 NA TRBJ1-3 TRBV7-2 TGTGCCAGCACCATACGGACAGGCTCTGGAAACACCATATATTTT CASTIRTGSGNTIYF
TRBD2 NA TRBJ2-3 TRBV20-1 TGCAGTGCTCCTCGCCTAGCGGGGGGCTTCACAGATACGCAGTATTTT CSAPRLAGGFTDTQYF
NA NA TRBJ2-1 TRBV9 TGTGCCAGCAGCGTAGTGGTTAGCGCCCGCTACAATGAGCAGTTCTTC CASSVVVSARYNEQFF
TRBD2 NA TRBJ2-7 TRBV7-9 TGTGCCAGCAGCTTAGCGCTGAGCGGGAGATCAGAGCAGTACTTC CASSLALSGRSEQYF
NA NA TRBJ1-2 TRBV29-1 TGCATCGCCCTAGAGGGCACAGGGCACTACACCTTC CIALEGTGHYTF
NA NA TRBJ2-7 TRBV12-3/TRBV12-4 TGTGCCAGCACTGCGACATCCCTCTCCTACAATGAGCAGTACTTC CASTATSLSYNEQYF
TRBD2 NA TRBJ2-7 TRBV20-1 TGCAGTGAGGCTAGCGGGGGGCTTTCCTACAATGAGCAGTACTTC CSEASGGLSYNEQYF
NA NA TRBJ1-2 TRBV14 TGTGCCAGCAGCCCCTCCATAAACCCTGCAGGGTGGAATGGCTACACCTTC CASSPSINPAGWNGYTF
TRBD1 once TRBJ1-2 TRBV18 TGTGCCAGCTCACTACCGGACAGGGGGAGAGCTAACTATGGCTACACCTTC CASSLPDRGRANYGYTF
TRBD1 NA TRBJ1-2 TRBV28 TGTGCCAGCAGTTTGGGACAGCCATTCTATGGCTACACCTTC CASSLGQPFYGYTF
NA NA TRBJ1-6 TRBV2 TGTGCCAGCAGCTTGGACGGCCCGGAGAATAATTCACCCCTCCACTTT CASSLDGPENNSPLHF
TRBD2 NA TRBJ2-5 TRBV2 TGTGCCAGCAGCCGGAATAGCGGGGGGGCAGTAGAGACCCAGTACTTC CASSRNSGGAVETQYF
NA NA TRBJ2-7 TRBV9 TGTGCCAGCAGCGTAGGACCGACGGGCTACGAGCAGTACTTC CASSVGPTGYEQYF
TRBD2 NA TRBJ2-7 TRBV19 TGTGCCAGTAGTAGCGGACTAGCAGGTATCGACGAGCAGTACTTC CASSSGLAGIDEQYF
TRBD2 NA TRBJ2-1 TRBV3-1 TGTGCCAGCAGCCCCCGACTAGCGGACAAAAATGAGCAGTTCTTC CASSPRLADKNEQFF